These 25 T cell receptor beta chains share one sample of origin, sequenced in a study of blood T cell repertoires in COVID-19. TCRdb keeps only in-frame clones here, not all; method: immunoSEQ multiplex PCR. The sample carries roughly 500,000 clones, roughly 88% recorded once. The specimen sequenced was PBMCs or T cells enriched from blood (not recorded which). These receptors all stem from a woman aged 40-49 years who had recovered from COVID-19.

The CDR3 region is CASGLPPLVSGTGELFF. Written as DNA, the CDR3 is TGTGCTAGTGGTTTGCCCCCCCTAGTTTCGGGCACCGGGGAGCTGTTTTTT. The J gene is TRBJ2-2, the V gene TRBV12-5; D is unclear. The germline V and J ends were trimmed by 2 bases and 4 bases, with 17 bases remaining between them. Germline assignment: CDR1 LGHNT and CDR2 FRNRAP. There are 17 residues in the CDR3.

J is TRBJ1-1 and V is TRBV9, with 7 bases matching TRBD1. Germline V gene data show CDR1 as SGDLS and CDR2 as YYNGEE. V shed 3 bases, J shed 1 base, and the junction held 6 bases outside the gene matches. The CDR3 is 15 amino acids. The CDR3, as DNA: TGTGCCAGCAGCGCTCTTACAGGGGCGAACACTGAAGCTTTCTTT. Protein sequence: CASSALTGANTEAFF.

The chain has TRBV5-8 and TRBJ1-2; tentative D call: TRBD1 (6 bases). Germline assignment: CDR1 SGHTS and CDR2 YDEGEE. Trimming removed 0 bases from V and 7 bases from J, with 19 bases in between. This CDR3 spans 16 amino acids. The CDR3 DNA reads as TGTGCCAGCAGCTTGGCCTTTTTAGGGGGGGCGAGTGGCTACACCTTC. This gives the protein CASSLAFLGGASGYTF.

The rearrangement links TRBV27 to TRBJ2-1, with 7 bases lining up with TRBD2. CDR1 is MNHEY, CDR2 SMNVEV, per germline (reference sequence). CDR3 size: 14 residues. V shed 5 bases and J 3 bases; nucleotides not matched to a gene: 4. The CDR3 spells CASSPLADYNEQFF. CDR3 nucleotides: TGTGCCAGCAGTCCCCTAGCGGACTACAATGAGCAGTTCTTC.

The genes are TRBV18 and TRBJ1-1; TRBD1 is a possible D gene (5 bases). The V gene's germline CDR1 is KGHSH and CDR2 LQKENI. Trimming took 3 bases from V and 8 from J, leaving 16 bases between them. The CDR3 spans 14 residues. In DNA, the CDR3 is TGTGCCAGCTCACCTTCGAATAGTAGGGGCGAAGCTTTCTTT. Protein sequence: CASSPSNSRGEAFF.

This rearrangement joins TRBV19 to TRBJ2-7; D is unclear. Germline V gives CDR1 LNHDA, CDR2 SQIVND (reference sequence). V was trimmed by 1 base and J by 0 bases, leaving 7 bases between them. The CDR3 length is 14 residues. CDR3 amino acids: CASSIAGVSYEQYF. CDR3 DNA sequence: TGTGCCAGTAGTATAGCGGGTGTCTCCTACGAGCAGTACTTC.

The chain employs TRBV10-3 and TRBJ1-1; 7 positions match TRBD1. Germline CDR1 and CDR2: ENHRY and SYGVKD. The trim removed 7 bases at V and 4 bases at J, leaving 9 bases unmatched. The CDR3 has 14 amino acids. CDR3 protein: CAITLQGMGTEAFF. CDR3 bases: TGTGCCATCACTTTACAGGGGATGGGCACTGAAGCTTTCTTT.

CDR3 sequence reads: CASSIGRDRYLNTEAFF. In DNA, the CDR3 is TGTGCCAGTAGTATAGGTAGAGACAGATACCTGAACACTGAAGCTTTCTTT. The V call is TRBV19, the J call TRBJ1-1; TRBD1 might be the D (5 bases). Germline CDR1 LNHDA, CDR2 SQIVND (reference sequence). Trimming took 1 base from V and 0 from J, leaving 15 bases between them. The CDR3 contains 17 residues. Full variable domain (outside the CDR3, taken from reference TRBV19 and TRBJ1-1): DGGITQSPKYLFRKEGQNVTLSCEQNLNHDAMYWYRQDPGQGLRLIYYSQIVNDFQKGDIAEGYSVSREKKESFPLTVTSAQKNPTAFYLCASSIGRDRYLNTEAFFGQGTRLTVV.

The chain couples TRBV19 to TRBJ2-5; 12 nucleotides agree with TRBD2. The V gene end was trimmed by 3 bases and the J gene end by 6 bases; junction bases not matched to a gene: 5. Germline V gene lookup returns CDR1 LNHDA and CDR2 SQIVND (reference sequence). The CDR3 runs 15 residues. The CDR3 reads CASSMETSGRKTQYF. CDR3 DNA sequence: TGTGCCAGTAGTATGGAAACTAGCGGGAGGAAGACCCAGTACTTC.

On this clone itself: The junction departs from the called germline gene at one end, perhaps through a read error. The V and J genes are TRBV5-1 and TRBJ2-1; TRBD1 agrees at 10 bases. This CDR3 has 18 residues. From germline, CDR1 is SGHRS and CDR2 YFSETQ. The CDR3 nucleotides are TGCGGCAGCAGCTTGGCCGTTAGGGGACAGGGGAAGGGGGATGAGCAGTTCTTC. It encodes CGSSLAVRGQGKGDEQFF.

The gene calls are TRBV3-1 (or the pseudogene TRBV3-2) and TRBJ2-2, with TRBD2 matching 8 bases. V trimming: 6 bases; J trimming: 7 bases; junction bases outside the gene matches: 10. The CDR3 spans 15 residues. The V gene's germline CDR1 is LGHDT and CDR2 YNNKEL (reference sequence). As DNA, the CDR3 is TGTGCCAGCAGGGTTGCGGGACTAGGAGGCGGGGAGCTGTTTTTT. Its protein is CASRVAGLGGGELFF.

J is TRBJ1-3 and V is TRBV7-2; the D gene is possibly TRBD1 (6 bases). CDR3 length equals 15 residues. The V end lost 2 bases, the J end lost 2 bases, and 10 bases lay between the germline ends. CDR1 and CDR2 (germline): SGHTA, FQGNSA. The CDR3 DNA reads as TGTGCCAGCAGCTTATTGGCAGGGGCTGGAAACACCATATATTTT. Translating gives CASSLLAGAGNTIYF.

CDR3 DNA sequence: TGTGCCAGCAGCTTAGCGACGACAGGGGGCACGAGCTACACCTTC. It is translated as CASSLATTGGTSYTF. This sequence joins TRBV11-1 and TRBJ1-2, with 10 bases lining up with TRBD1. This CDR3 contains 15 residues. Per the germline V gene, CDR1 is SGHAT and CDR2 is FQDESV (reference sequence). V was clipped by 0 bases and J by 9 bases; unmatched bases: 7.

With regard to this clone: Other DNA sequences in this specimen translate into the identical CDR3. The chain links TRBV7-2 to TRBJ2-5, with D unresolved. CDR1 SGHTA and CDR2 FQGNSA come from the germline V gene. V lost 1 base and J lost 5, with 5 bases in between. The CDR3 runs 12 residues. The CDR3 coding sequence is TGTGCCAGCAGCTTAGTCCGGGAGACCCAGTACTTC. Translation: CASSLVRETQYF.

The J gene is TRBJ2-7, the V gene TRBV21-1; the D call of TRBD1 is as the table states it, not checked on the DNA. TRBV21-1 is marked as a pseudogene. The CDR3 covers 18 residues. CDR3 loop: CASSNATSKTHFSYEQYF. The CDR3 DNA sequence: TGTGCCAGCAGCAATGCTACCTCTAAGACACATTTCTCCTACGAGCAGTACTTC.

V usage is TRBV6-5 and J usage is TRBJ2-7; 8 nucleotides align to TRBD2. Germline V gene data show CDR1 as MNHEY and CDR2 as SVGAGI. V lost 4 bases to trimming and J lost 6 bases; unmatched junction nucleotides: 11. CDR3 length: 15 amino acids. The CDR3 DNA is TGTGCCAGCAGTTCCACTAAAGCGGGAGTTCCCGAGCAGTACTTC. This gives the protein CASSSTKAGVPEQYF.

The rearrangement uses TRBV4-3 and TRBJ2-1; D is uncertain. Trimming shortened V by 4 bases and J by 8 bases, and 21 bases separated the two germline ends. Germline CDR1 is LGHNA and CDR2 is YSLEER. This CDR3 comprises 16 residues. This CDR3 is CASSPDFISRGDEQFF. As DNA, the CDR3 is TGCGCCAGCAGCCCTGATTTTATCTCCCGAGGAGATGAGCAGTTCTTC.

The gene calls are TRBV5-1 and TRBJ2-1, with 7 bases that match TRBD1. V shed 4 bases, J shed 8 bases, and the junction held 6 bases outside the gene matches. Per germline, CDR1 SGHRS and CDR2 YFSETQ. The CDR3 length is 13 residues. CDR3 DNA: TGCGCCAGCAGCCAGGGACAGACCGATGAGCAGTTCTTC. This sequence encodes CASSQGQTDEQFF.

This chain joins TRBV5-1 and TRBJ2-1, with 8 bases that match TRBD2. This CDR3 has 17 amino acids. J lost 7 bases, V lost 4 bases, and 16 bases had no gene match. The germline gives CDR1 SGHRS, CDR2 YFSETQ. In DNA form, the CDR3 reads TGCGCCAGCAGCGGGGGACCACTAGCGGAAAGGGGGAATGAGCAGTTCTTC. Amino acid sequence: CASSGGPLAERGNEQFF.

This clone was seen only a few times. This sequence joins TRBV5-1 and TRBJ2-7, with D maybe TRBD1 (6 bases). V lost 0 bases and J lost 3, with 10 bases in between. Germline-derived CDR1 and CDR2 are SGHRS and YFSETQ. The length of the CDR3 is 14 residues. The CDR3: CASSLVTGNYEQYF. For the CDR3, the DNA is TGCGCCAGCAGCTTGGTAACAGGGAACTACGAGCAGTACTTC.

CDR3 DNA: TGCAGCGTTGAAAGGGTGACTAGCGGGAGTGGTGAGCAGTTCTTC. Its translation is CSVERVTSGSGEQFF. This rearrangement joins TRBV29-1 to TRBJ2-1; 12 bases align to TRBD2. This CDR3 is built from 15 residues. The germline gives CDR1 SQVTM, CDR2 ANQGSEA. J was trimmed by 9 bases and V by 2 bases; bases with no gene match: 8.

This chain uses TRBV7-9 with TRBJ2-7; unclear D gene. Trimming took 2 bases from V and 4 from J, leaving 15 bases between them. This CDR3 is 15 amino acids long. Germline CDR1 is SEHNR and CDR2 is FQNEAQ (reference sequence). This CDR3 reads CASSLLTQNRYEQYF. CDR3 coding DNA: TGTGCCAGCAGCTTATTGACACAGAACAGATACGAGCAGTACTTC.

The chain employs TRBV27 and TRBJ2-7; possibly TRBD2 for D (7 bases). Germline-derived CDR1 and CDR2 are MNHEY and SMNVEV (reference sequence). V was pared by 1 base and J by 5 bases, with 21 bases between. The CDR3 has 17 residues. CDR3 residues: CASSLFIRGGASHEQYF. In DNA, the CDR3 is TGTGCCAGCAGTTTATTTATCCGCGGGGGCGCGAGCCACGAGCAGTACTTC.

The gene calls are TRBV14 and TRBJ1-1; no firm D call. Germline assignment: CDR1 SGHDN and CDR2 FVKESK. V was pared by 3 bases and J by 6 bases, with 14 bases between. This CDR3 is built from 14 residues. CDR3 bases: TGTGCCAGCAGCCAGAACTTGGTACCCTCTGAAGCTTTCTTT. This sequence encodes CASSQNLVPSEAFF.

The CDR3 region has the DNA TGTGCCATCAGTGGGGGTGGAGGGACAGATACGCAGTATTTT. It yields the protein CAISGGGGTDTQYF. This sequence joins TRBV10-3 and TRBJ2-3, with a weak D call TRBD2 (6 bases). The CDR3 has 14 amino acids. Germline V gene sequence: CDR1 ENHRY, CDR2 SYGVKD. V lost 4 bases to trimming and J lost 3 bases, with 11 bases between them.